This T cell receptor beta chain is drawn from a study of radiotherapy plus CTLA-4 blockade in lung cancer. Study details: Objective responses arose in around a sixth of patients, and over 25% experienced disease control.

CDR3 size: 14 residues. Germline CDR1 MNHEY, CDR2 SVGAGI. V shed 6 bases, J shed 12 bases, and the junction held 8 bases outside the gene matches. Measured with immunoSEQ multiplex PCR; TCRdb has only the in-frame clones, and not every one. The table records about 59,000 clones, approximately 79% of them present only once. Sequencing was performed on peripheral blood, taken from a patient treated with radiotherapy plus ipilimumab. The TCR sequence derives from a human donor with non-small cell lung cancer who had a complete response to radiotherapy plus ipilimumab. The rearrangement uses TRBV6-5 and TRBJ2-1; 13 nucleotides align to TRBD2. The CDR3 DNA sequence: TGTGCCAGCAGGGGACTAGCGGGACCTGGAGGGCAGTTCTTC. Translating it yields CASRGLAGPGGQFF.